These T cell receptor beta chains were read from a single sample in a study of beta chain features in type 1 diabetes. TCRdb's copy holds only in-frame clones and misses some; the assay was immunoSEQ multiplex PCR. The sample contains under 300,000 clones, around 13% of which appear only once. Material: naive CD4+ T cells from blood. The receptors come from a man aged 25 to 40 with type 1 diabetes. Each CDR3 is given with its conserved first and last residue. Fields, in order: V gene, clone size, J gene, D gene, CDR3 DNA, CDR3 protein. D genes are given only for firm matches. Only part of the rows carry a size: once, few, many, or a class if the clone is expanded.

v_call: TRBV9; clone_size: few; j_call: TRBJ2-1; d_call: NA; cdr3_nt: TGTGCCAGCAGCGTAGCCAGAAATGAGCAGTTCTTC; cdr3_aa: CASSVARNEQFF
v_call: TRBV7-9; clone_size: NA; j_call: TRBJ1-1; d_call: NA; cdr3_nt: TGTGCCAGCAGCTTATCCATGAGGAACACTGAAGCTTTCTTT; cdr3_aa: CASSLSMRNTEAFF
v_call: TRBV27; clone_size: few; j_call: TRBJ2-5; d_call: NA; cdr3_nt: TGTGCCAGCAATTCGCGGGGCAGGCAAGAGACCCAGTACTTC; cdr3_aa: CASNSRGRQETQYF
v_call: TRBV11-3; clone_size: few; j_call: TRBJ2-2; d_call: NA; cdr3_nt: TGTGCCAGCAGCTTAGGGCAGGGAAACACCGGGGAGCTGTTTTTT; cdr3_aa: CASSLGQGNTGELFF
v_call: TRBV19; clone_size: few; j_call: TRBJ2-1; d_call: TRBD2; cdr3_nt: TGTGCCAGTAGTGTTATAAGCGGGAGGGGCAATGAGCAGTTCTTC; cdr3_aa: CASSVISGRGNEQFF
v_call: TRBV28; clone_size: NA; j_call: TRBJ2-7; d_call: TRBD1; cdr3_nt: TGTGCCAGCCGTACTGGCGGGACAGGGGAACCTGAGCAGTACTTC; cdr3_aa: CASRTGGTGEPEQYF
v_call: TRBV30; clone_size: few; j_call: TRBJ2-2; d_call: NA; cdr3_nt: TGTGCCTGGCGGGGGGCGTGGACCGGGGAGCTGTTTTTT; cdr3_aa: CAWRGAWTGELFF
v_call: TRBV5-4; clone_size: NA; j_call: TRBJ1-2; d_call: NA; cdr3_nt: TGTGCCAGCAGCACCTTGACAGGACCTAACTATGGCTACACCTTC; cdr3_aa: CASSTLTGPNYGYTF
v_call: TRBV7-9; clone_size: few; j_call: TRBJ2-7; d_call: NA; cdr3_nt: TGTGCCAGCAGCTATCCGGGCAGGGGAGTGTACTTC; cdr3_aa: CASSYPGRGVYF
v_call: TRBV9; clone_size: NA; j_call: TRBJ2-7; d_call: TRBD1; cdr3_nt: TGTGCCAGCAGCGTAGGAGGACAGGGGATGAACGAGCAGTACTTC; cdr3_aa: CASSVGGQGMNEQYF
v_call: TRBV5-1; clone_size: few; j_call: TRBJ2-7; d_call: TRBD1; cdr3_nt: TGCGCCAGCAGCTTCCGGGACAGGGGAGTTGAGCAGTACTTC; cdr3_aa: CASSFRDRGVEQYF
v_call: TRBV4-1; clone_size: few; j_call: TRBJ2-4; d_call: TRBD2; cdr3_nt: TGCGCCAGCAGCCAGCCGACTAGCGGGGGAAACATTCAGTACTTC; cdr3_aa: CASSQPTSGGNIQYF
v_call: TRBV4-1; clone_size: NA; j_call: TRBJ2-6; d_call: TRBD1; cdr3_nt: TGCGCCAGCAGCCCCCCCCGACAGGGCTCTGGGGCCAACGTCCTGACTTTC; cdr3_aa: CASSPPRQGSGANVLTF
v_call: TRBV7-9; clone_size: NA; j_call: TRBJ2-6; d_call: NA; cdr3_nt: TGTGCCAGCAGCCCCCTCCGGGGAGGGGCCAACGTCCTGACTTTC; cdr3_aa: CASSPLRGGANVLTF